Each of the 21 T cell receptor beta chains below was sequenced from the same sample in a study of blood T cell repertoires in COVID-19. Clones were read by immunoSEQ multiplex PCR, and TCRdb kept only the in-frame ones, dropping some. The table lists about 370,000 clones, roughly nine tenths of them singletons. Sample: PBMCs or T cells enriched from blood (not recorded which). The receptor set was obtained from a man younger than 30 who had recovered from COVID-19.

The chain employs TRBV4-2 and TRBJ2-7, with 12 bases that match TRBD2. Losses at the gene ends were 0 bases for V and 2 bases for J; bases not matched to a gene: 11. The CDR3 contains 19 residues. From germline, CDR1 is LGHNA and CDR2 YNFKEQ. Written as DNA, the CDR3 is TGTGCCAGCAGCCAAGATGGGAGTGGACTAGCGGGACCAACCTACGAGCAGTACTTC. It translates to CASSQDGSGLAGPTYEQYF.

The rearrangement uses TRBV5-1 and TRBJ2-3; maybe TRBD2 (6 bases). The CDR3 consists of 15 residues. Trimming removed 0 bases at V and 5 bases at J, with 13 bases between. CDR1 SGHRS and CDR2 YFSETQ come from the germline V gene. The CDR3 here is CASSLAPGLLDTQYF. CDR3 nucleotides: TGCGCCAGCAGCTTGGCCCCGGGACTGCTAGATACGCAGTATTTT.

This clone has just one count. V and J are TRBV7-3 and TRBJ2-5; TRBD2 might be the D (6 bases). The CDR3 contains 13 residues. Trimming cost V 3 bases and J 5 bases, with 10 bases left between them. Germline values: CDR1 SGHTA, CDR2 FQGTGA. The CDR3 nucleotides are TGTGCCAGCAGCTTCGGGAGTAAGGAGACCCAGTACTTC. This sequence encodes CASSFGSKETQYF.

The V call is TRBV7-3, the J call TRBJ2-1, with D perhaps matching TRBD2 (5 bases). V dropped 5 bases and J dropped 2 bases, with 10 bases sitting between them. The germline gives CDR1 SGHTA, CDR2 FQGTGA. The CDR3 loop spans 14 amino acids. The DNA of the CDR3 is TGTGCCAGCAGCCTAGCCGTGACCTACAATGAGCAGTTCTTC. Protein sequence: CASSLAVTYNEQFF.

This chain links TRBV9 with TRBJ2-7; D call uncertain. V lost 0 bases, J lost 0 bases, and 10 bases lay in between. Per the germline V gene, CDR1 is SGDLS and CDR2 is YYNGEE. This CDR3 contains 15 residues. CDR3 in amino acids: CASSVDPQASYEQYF. CDR3 in DNA: TGTGCCAGCAGCGTAGACCCTCAGGCCTCCTACGAGCAGTACTTC.

The rearrangement joins TRBV19 to TRBJ1-3; D is perhaps TRBD1 (6 bases). V dropped 9 bases and J dropped 3 bases, with 12 bases sitting between them. Germline CDR1 and CDR2: LNHDA and SQIVND (reference sequence). The CDR3 spans 13 residues. The CDR3: CASTLDSGNTIYF. The CDR3 nucleotides are TGTGCCAGCACACTGGACAGTGGAAACACCATATATTTT. Full variable domain (outside the CDR3, taken from reference TRBV19 and TRBJ1-3): DGGITQSPKYLFRKEGQNVTLSCEQNLNHDAMYWYRQDPGQGLRLIYYSQIVNDFQKGDIAEGYSVSREKKESFPLTVTSAQKNPTAFYLCASTLDSGNTIYFGEGSWLTVV.

This clone was picked up a small number of times. The chain has TRBV25-1 and TRBJ1-2, with D possibly TRBD1 on 5 matching bases. From germline, CDR1 is MGHDK and CDR2 SYGVNS. There are 13 residues in the CDR3. Trimming cost V 6 bases and J 6 bases, with 14 bases left between them. Here the CDR3 reads CASRGDRADGYTF. The CDR3 bases are TGTGCCAGCAGAGGCGACAGAGCCGATGGCTACACCTTC.

The chain combines TRBV9 with TRBJ2-1; possibly TRBD2 for D (6 bases). Trimming stripped 0 bases from V and 9 bases from J, with 10 bases between. CDR3 length: 13 residues. Germline V CDR1 and CDR2: SGDLS, YYNGEE. The CDR3 DNA reads as TGTGCCAGCAGCGTAGGGGTGGAGGGTGAGCAGTTCTTC. It specifies CASSVGVEGEQFF.

The chain combines TRBV28 with TRBJ2-7, with D maybe TRBD2 (6 bases). Germline CDR1 reads MDHEN; CDR2 reads SYDVKM. The CDR3 contains 13 residues. Trimming shortened V by 6 bases and J by 0 bases, and 9 bases separated the two germline ends. The CDR3 is CASREGSSYEQYF. CDR3 DNA: TGTGCCAGCAGGGAGGGGAGCTCCTACGAGCAGTACTTC.

J is TRBJ2-3 and V is TRBV6-5; 9 nucleotides agree with TRBD2. The CDR3 covers 15 residues. CDR1 and CDR2 from the germline V gene are MNHEY and SVGAGI. V was pared by 2 bases and J by 5 bases, with 5 bases of the junction left unmatched. The CDR3 sequence: CASSYGAGGLDTQYF. The CDR3 DNA reads as TGTGCCAGCAGTTACGGAGCGGGAGGCCTAGATACGCAGTATTTT.

This rearrangement joins TRBV7-7 to TRBJ2-1, with 14 positions matching TRBD2. V lost 5 bases, J lost 6 bases, and 12 bases stayed unmatched. Germline V gives CDR1 SSHAT, CDR2 FNYEAQ (reference sequence). The CDR3 covers 18 residues. CDR3 sequence (DNA): TGTGCCAGCAGCGCTCGACTAGCGGGAGGGCCGGGTGGCAATGAGCAGTTCTTC. Amino acids: CASSARLAGGPGGNEQFF.

J is TRBJ1-2 and V is TRBV6-5; 10 bases agree with TRBD1. Unmatched junction bases numbered 5, after V lost 6 bases and J lost 7 bases. Germline CDR1 is MNHEY and CDR2 is SVGAGI. The CDR3 sequence is 13 residues long. The CDR3 protein is CASSPRTGGGYTF. Here the CDR3 DNA reads TGTGCCAGCAGCCCAAGGACAGGGGGTGGCTACACCTTC.

The chain joins TRBV6-5 to TRBJ1-1, with D possibly TRBD1 on 6 matching bases. The germline V gene has CDR1 MNHEY and CDR2 SVGAGI. This CDR3 region has 13 residues. V lost 11 bases to trimming and J lost 0 bases, with 13 bases between them. The CDR3 DNA follows: TGTGCCTGCACAGGGACACTGAACACTGAAGCTTTCTTT. It is translated as CACTGTLNTEAFF.

The chain employs TRBV29-1 and TRBJ2-1; 15 nucleotides line up with TRBD2. Germline CDR1 SQVTM, CDR2 ANQGSEA. The CDR3 has 15 amino acids. Unmatched junction bases numbered 5, after V lost 2 bases and J lost 9 bases. CDR3 loop: CSVEIGGLAGGEQFF. For the CDR3, the DNA is TGCAGCGTTGAAATTGGGGGACTAGCGGGAGGTGAGCAGTTCTTC.

This chain connects TRBV6-1 to TRBJ2-7; D is perhaps TRBD2 (5 bases). The V and J ends lost 2 bases and 7 bases respectively, with 9 bases between them. The CDR3 is 12 amino acids. The germline V gene encodes CDR1 MNHNS and CDR2 SASEGT. The CDR3 nucleotides read TGTGCCAGCAGTGAACCACGAGGGGAGCAGTACTTC. Its translation: CASSEPRGEQYF.

The chain joins TRBV7-9 to TRBJ1-4, with TRBD1 as a possible D gene (6 bases). CDR3 length equals 17 residues. Per the germline V gene, CDR1 is SEHNR and CDR2 is FQNEAQ (reference sequence). V was shortened by 1 base and J by 0 bases, with 12 bases between the two germline ends. The CDR3 here is CASSLDDGQSTNEKLFF. Written as DNA, the CDR3 is TGTGCCAGCAGCTTAGATGACGGACAGTCAACTAATGAAAAACTGTTTTTT.

CDR3 DNA: TGTGCCAGTAGTATTGGTGGTAGCACTGAAGCTTTCTTT. This translates into CASSIGGSTEAFF. The V call is TRBV19, the J call TRBJ1-1; D unclear. The V end was cut by 3 bases, the J end by 4 bases, with 9 bases between. Germline V gives CDR1 LNHDA, CDR2 SQIVND (reference sequence). This CDR3 comprises 13 residues.

This clone has just one count. The chain uses TRBV28 and TRBJ2-3; D uncertain. CDR3 length: 13 residues. The V end lost 1 base, the J end lost 6 bases, and 8 bases lay between the germline ends. Germline V gene sequence: CDR1 MDHEN, CDR2 SYDVKM. DNA of the CDR3: TGTGCCAGCAGTTTATCGGTAGAGGATACGCAGTATTTT. This translates into CASSLSVEDTQYF.

This chain uses TRBV18 with TRBJ2-2; 8 nucleotides agree with TRBD2. CDR1 is KGHSH and CDR2 is LQKENI in the germline V gene. With 1 base clipped from V and 0 bases from J, the junction kept 1 base outside the gene matches. The CDR3 length is 16 residues. CDR3 DNA sequence: TGTGCCAGCTCACCACTAGCGGGACCGAACACCGGGGAGCTGTTTTTT. Translating gives CASSPLAGPNTGELFF. The full variable domain, in which reference TRBV18 and TRBJ2-2 provide the parts outside the CDR3, is NAGVMQNPRHLVRRRGQEARLRCSPMKGHSHVYWYRQLPEEGLKFMVYLQKENIIDESGMPKERFSAEFPKEGPSILRIQQVVRGDSAAYFCASSPLAGPNTGELFFGEGSRLTVL.

The chain couples TRBV6-4 to TRBJ2-1; D is perhaps TRBD2 (5 bases). Trimming shortened V by 4 bases and J by 5 bases, and 9 bases separated the two germline ends. The length of the CDR3 is 13 residues. Germline V gene data show CDR1 as MRHNA and CDR2 as SNTAGT. Here the CDR3 reads CASSVEGNNEQFF. CDR3 bases: TGTGCCAGCAGTGTTGAGGGAAACAATGAGCAGTTCTTC.

V gene TRBV7-9 combines with J gene TRBJ1-2; 9 bases are shared with TRBD1. With V trimmed by 3 bases and J by 8 bases, 7 bases remained unmatched. CDR3 size: 14 residues. Germline V gene sequence: CDR1 SEHNR, CDR2 FQNEAQ (reference sequence). CDR3 bases: TGTGCCAGCAGCTTTACAGGGGGCGCCGACGGCTACACCTTC. Translation gives CASSFTGGADGYTF. Supplemented by reference TRBV7-9 and TRBJ1-2, the full variable domain reads DTGVSQNPRHKITKRGQNVTFRCDPISEHNRLYWYRQTLGQGPEFLTYFQNEAQLEKSRLLSDRFSAERPKGSFSTLEIQRTEQGDSAMYLCASSFTGGADGYTFGSGTRLTVV.